The present TCR beta chain was sequenced within a study of blood T cell repertoires in COVID-19. Assay used: immunoSEQ multiplex PCR; TCRdb lists only in-frame clones, some missing. The repertoire includes under 250,000 clones, around 84% of them detected once, and 4.3% sits in the top ten. This CDR3 is 19 amino acids long. Germline CDR1 SGHVS, CDR2 FNYEAQ. V lost 1 base and J lost 0; bases outside the gene matches: 9. What was sequenced was PBMCs or T cells enriched from blood (not recorded which). The chain combines TRBV7-6 with TRBJ1-5, with 10 bases matching TRBD1. This TCR was recovered from a man aged 25 to 40 with acute COVID-19. In DNA, the CDR3 is TGTGCCAGCAGCTTAGGGGGACAGGGGAGAATTTATAGCAATCAGCCCCAGCATTTT. Translating gives CASSLGGQGRIYSNQPQHF.